This T cell receptor (beta chain) was sequenced during a study of T cells in Graves' hyperthyroidism and ophthalmopathy. Stable Graves' hyperthyroidism denoted no ophthalmopathy progression over 18 months. Newly diagnosed hyperthyroidism patients aged 18 to 65 years had disease lasting under 2 months. Exclusion of patients followed from uncontrolled infection, other autoimmune disease, pregnancy or lactation. This clonotype came up many times. Its antigen is as yet unknown. Researchers took RNA transcripts and amplified the TCR beta CDR3 regions from them. With the HTBI primer set, the TCR CDR3 went through a first round of RT-PCR. In TCRdb, the multiplex PCR reads were re-called with MiXCR into one record per CDR3 protein. The table has around 180,000 distinct CDR3 sequences, 15% to 20% seen once. Looked up from germline, CDR1 is SGHRS and CDR2 is YFSETQ. With 0 bases removed from V and 8 bases from J, the gap between germline ends came to 14 bases. CDR3 length: 14 residues.

Study findings and constraints: A model built on 13 V-J features separated ophthalmopathy from stable hyperthyroidism.

This TCR derives from a woman aged 45-60 years with Graves' hyperthyroidism. The V and J genes are TRBV5-1 and TRBJ1-2, with unresolved D. What was sequenced was blood. CDR3 bases: TGCGCCAGCAGCTTGGGAGTGGGAGGTCAAGGCTACACCTTC. This encodes CASSLGVGGQGYTF.